This TCR beta chain was profiled in a study of T cells in Graves' hyperthyroidism and ophthalmopathy. Study conclusions and caveats: Separating ophthalmopathy from stable hyperthyroidism was achieved by a 13 V-J model.

This CDR3 is 13 amino acids long. V lost 3 bases and J 4 bases, leaving 9 bases between the germline ends. Amplified regions were TCR beta CDR3 sequences from RNA transcripts. Primed by the HTBI set, a first-round RT-PCR was run on the TCR CDR3. TCRdb re-called the multiplex PCR reads through MiXCR, storing one row per CDR3 protein. Among about 480,000 distinct CDR3 sequences listed, 14% were seen once. This clonotype was counted many times. Its antigen is undetermined. Across 18 months, stable Graves' hyperthyroidism was marked by no progression to ophthalmopathy. The specimen was blood. This chain uses TRBV12-3 or TRBV12-4 with TRBJ2-5; weak D call: TRBD2 (5 bases). The TCR was taken from a woman aged 18-30 years with Graves' hyperthyroidism. The CDR3 sequence is CASSFARGETQYF. Written as DNA, the CDR3 is TGTGCCAGCAGTTTTGCCCGGGGAGAGACCCAGTACTTC.